This TCR beta chain came from a study of T cell changes during pregnancy in multiple sclerosis. Only in-frame clones appear in the TCRdb table, and some are missing; sequencing was by immunoSEQ multiplex PCR. Here the sample spans about 52,000 clones, around 92% being singletons. V was clipped by 3 bases and J by 0 bases, with 11 bases between them. The CDR3 covers 16 residues. Per germline, CDR1 KGHSH and CDR2 LQKENI. This sequence was found in a female donor with multiple sclerosis, enrolled in a pregnancy study. The chain couples TRBV18 to TRBJ2-2; D is perhaps TRBD2 (6 bases). This material consisted of CD4+ T cells from peripheral blood mononuclear cells, taken in the third trimester of pregnancy. CDR3 sequence reads: CASSPRDGSNTGELFF. The CDR3 region has the DNA TGTGCCAGCTCACCGCGGGACGGTTCGAACACCGGGGAGCTGTTTTTT.